This TCR beta chain was observed in a study of Graves' ophthalmopathy and Graves' hyperthyroidism. From RNA, the CDR3 regions of TCR beta chains were amplified and sequenced. The first-round RT-PCR employed HTBI primers together with the Qiagen OneStep RT-PCR kit. A multiplex PCR was then performed as the second round. MiXCR, applied by TCRdb to the multiplex PCR reads, yields one record per CDR3 protein. The repertoire consists of 200,000 to 250,000 distinct CDR3 sequences, with 40% to 50% occurring once and the leading ten covering roughly half. The CDR3 is 17 residues long. V dropped 5 bases and J dropped 2 bases, with 18 bases sitting between them. The germline V gene has CDR1 SGHTA and CDR2 FQGNSA.

This chain connects TRBV7-2 to TRBJ1-4; D remains unclear. The sequence derives from an adult man with Graves' ophthalmopathy. The material sequenced was peripheral blood. The CDR3, as DNA: TGTGCCAGCAGCCCACGGGTCTTACAAGCGACTAATGAAAAACTGTTTTTT. This codes for CASSPRVLQATNEKLFF.